This T cell receptor beta chain was identified during a study of Ad26.COV2.S vaccination and SARS-CoV-2 variants (dated by TCRdb to about 2021). Some background on the complete study: Vaccine-arm donors were drawn from COV1001, a multicentre, randomized, double-blind, placebo-controlled phase I-IIa trial of Ad26.COV2.S in healthy adults. Participants in the trial were split at random into five groups of five each, receiving low-dose or high-dose Ad26.COV2.S once or twice, or else placebo on both occasions. The TCR-sequenced set comprised about 30 samples: approximately 19 Ad26.COV2.S vaccine recipients, 5 placebo recipients and 8 SARS-CoV-2 convalescent individuals. The specificity and breadth of SARS-CoV-2-reactive T cell receptors after Ad26.COV2.S vaccination were assessed by TCRbeta repertoire sequencing. Ad26.COV2.S was administered intramuscularly at a dose of 5x10^10 or 1x10^11 viral particles, either as one shot or as two shots given 56 days apart. Investigators did not know the trial group allocation while performing experiments and assessing outcomes.

The treatment or condition label, read with the paper, signifies: approximately 18 received Ad26.COV2.S at low or high dose, single or two shots; about 5 received placebo; per-sample allocation not given. Repertoires of vaccine and placebo recipients were sequenced from samples taken on day 63 after the first injection. Cohort 1b enrolled roughly 25 adults aged 18-55 years at a single site in Boston, USA, between 29 July and 7 August 2020. Ad26.COV2.S consisted of a replication-incompetent adenovirus type 26 vector by which a prefusion-stabilized SARS-CoV-2 spike protein from the original Wuhan strain was expressed. Study-wide findings and limitations: Ad26.COV2.S recipients had higher spike-specific TCR breadth than placebo recipients (P = 0.0014). The study was not powered for comparison of responses between vaccine doses or regimens. The authors noted that total T cell responses may have been underestimated by the TCR breadth and depth analyses. After vaccination, substantial breadth of spike-specific CD8+ and CD4+ T cell responses was reported. Comparable non-spike TCR breadth was observed between vaccine and placebo recipients, consistent with only spike being contained in the vaccine.

The immunoSEQ Assay was used to sequence TCRbeta CDR3 regions. After extraction, genomic DNA underwent amplification by bias-controlled multiplex PCR, followed by high-throughput sequencing. As for the original processing: To quantify the absolute abundance of every unique TCRbeta CDR3 region, sequences were collapsed and filtered. T cell fraction was estimated by normalizing TCRbeta template counts to usable DNA, with usable DNA measured through amplification of reference genes found in all nucleated cells. Repertoire TCRs were annotated as SARS-CoV-2-specific by exact matching of V gene, CDR3 amino acid sequence and J gene to a known reactive TCR set. The reference SARS-CoV-2 TCR set was derived from MIRA and filtered for enrichment in COVID-19-positive ImmuneCODE repertoires, a step that removed public or cross-reactive TCRs. Using the MIRA antigens, annotated TCRs were further analysed by specific ORF or by position within an ORF. Breadth was defined as the number of annotated unique rearrangements divided by the total number of unique productive rearrangements, and depth was defined as the summed frequency of the annotated unique rearrangements. Two-sided Wilcoxon rank-sum tests were used to compare TCR breadth between groups. The clones in this table, taken by TCRdb from immuneACCESS, are in-frame only. Not every clone is retained; where verified, under half of the shortfall comes from an unresolved V gene, and the cause of the rest is unknown. That table supplies the V and J calls and clone size; D and trimming were determined from the DNA. The sample yields some 340,000 clones; roughly 84% were counted once. Together, the top ten hold 1.9% of the sample.

Remarks on this clone: Which antigen it targets is not known. No quality values exist for individual bases; no much larger clone is one base distant.

Sequences SGHTS (CDR1) and YDEGEE (CDR2) are obtained from the germline V gene. The CDR3, from cysteine to phenylalanine, totals 12 residues. The DNA shown is the 36-base CDR3, in frame from base 1. V and J are truncated by 2 bases and 11 bases respectively, leaving an intervening sequence of 14 bases. The V and J segments used are TRBV5-8 and TRBJ2-7, with TRBD1 perhaps the D gene, on 5 matching bases. The clonotype originates from a person between 18 and 65 years old who received the Ad26.COV2.S COVID-19 vaccine or a placebo. The specimen was peripheral blood, collected in a trial of Ad26.COV2.S vaccine versus placebo. Here is the DNA: TGTGCCAGCAGCTTATGGCAGACAGAAAAGTACTTC. Its translation reads: CASSLWQTEKYF.